Sequencing of this TCR beta chain was carried out in a study of T cells in Graves' hyperthyroidism and ophthalmopathy (dated by TCRdb to about 2019). Notes on the research overall: Peripheral blood was collected at initial diagnosis, before any treatment. To identify TCR V-J signatures that set the groups apart, the researchers used a discovery cohort of 100 patients, made up of 40 to 45 with Graves' ophthalmopathy and 57 with stable Graves' hyperthyroidism. Whether ophthalmopathy could be predicted prospectively was tested in an independent validation cohort made up of 18 hyperthyroidism patients plus 17 patients who later progressed to ophthalmopathy. The roughly 100 discovery patients were randomly divided into training and test sets at a 7:3 ratio. In six Graves' hyperthyroidism patients, the study also compared T-cell repertoires from thyroid tissue with T-cell repertoires from blood. Following sampling, methimazole starting at 30 mg daily was given to hyperthyroidism patients, and high-dose intravenous methylprednisolone was given to ophthalmopathy patients. TCR Vbeta CDR3 sequencing of 120 to 150 peripheral blood samples (under 45 ophthalmopathy, roughly 74 hyperthyroidism and approximately 17 progressor patients) is reported in the paper. What the work shows at the level of the full study, not this receptor alone: Most expanded thyroid clonotypes (frequency above 0.001) were also detected in blood, suggesting blood repertoires may reflect thyroid immune responses. No statistical method was used to fix the sample size in advance, and group allocation was not hidden from the investigators. In validation, progression to ophthalmopathy was predicted by the model with almost 71% sensitivity and roughly 76% specificity, a median of roughly 6 months before onset. Ophthalmopathy was separated from stable hyperthyroidism by a 13 V-J signature model, with 85% to 90% sensitivity and approximately 81% specificity obtained in cross-validation and 80%/75% obtained in testing.

The table lists this clonotype with many counts. This clone's antigen is unknown. No clone much larger than this one lies a single base away; base qualities are absent. The TCR beta CDR3 regions were amplified from the RNA transcripts. The first round of RT-PCR for the TCR CDR3 was performed with the HTBI primer set and the Qiagen OneStep RT-PCR kit. The libraries were constructed in a second round of multiplex PCR and then size-selected and purified. Libraries were sequenced paired-end with 100 bp reads on an Illumina HiSeq2000. The authors processed their data as follows. Raw data were processed with SOAPnuke, discarding reads with adapters, uncalled bases, mean Phred below 15, or no exact constant-primer or identifier match. High-quality paired reads were merged using COPE v1.2.5, and each unique nucleotide sequence was defined as a clonotype. Clonotypes were aligned to IMGT TRBV, TRBD and TRBJ reference segments using MiTCR v1.1. Analysis was restricted to V-J combinations with a frequency above 0.0001, which covered roughly 99% of repertoires. The TCS score was defined as the ratio of F50 (clonal expansion) to E x V (chaos), calculated using BLOSUM62-based TCRdist between CDR3 peptides within each V-J. Welch's t-statistics and random forest reduced 500 to 650 V-J features to around 14, which were used in a naive Bayes classifier (R e1071). Clones were called with MiXCR by TCRdb after fastp trimmed the public reads at Q25, and only in-frame beta chains were retained. CDR3 protein sequences are deduplicated, and each keeps its most common genes and DNA. The V and J calls were not made by the authors but by TCRdb's processing. The table for this sample lists approximately 600,000 distinct CDR3 sequences; less than 25% of them were counted only once. 30% to 40% of the sample lies in the top ten.

Ophthalmopathy patients had moderately to severely active disease, with a Clinical Activity Score of 3 or more, a NOSPECS grade of 4 or more, and a disease duration of less than 3 months. The study excluded patients with uncontrolled infections, other autoimmune diseases, pregnancy or lactation. Diagnoses were established on the basis of clinical symptoms, serum thyroxine and TRAb, thyroid ultrasound, and orbital computed tomography. PBMCs were separated from approximately 9.9 ml of fresh peripheral blood using Ficoll-Paque density gradient centrifugation. Trizol reagent was used to extract total RNA, and RNA quality was then checked on an Agilent 2100 Bioanalyzer. Material for sequencing was blood. This sequence originates from a young man with Graves' ophthalmopathy.

The CDR3 amino acid sequence is: CASSLDTADYGYTF. At the DNA level, the sequence is TGTGCCAGCAGCTTAGATACGGCAGACTATGGCTACACCTTC. The rearranged chain carries TRBV11-2 and TRBJ1-2, with no confidently assigned D gene. V and J are truncated by 0 bases and 3 bases respectively, leaving an intervening sequence of 8 bases. From the germline V gene, CDR1 is SGHAT and CDR2 is FQNNGV. Including cysteine and phenylalanine, the CDR3 has 14 amino acids. Of the read, only the CDR3 DNA is kept; its 42 bases are in frame from base 1.